Listed below are T cell receptor beta chains from one sample, sequenced in a study of T cells in localized non-small cell lung cancer. Sequenced by immunoSEQ multiplex PCR; TCRdb stores in-frame clones only, minus some. The data hold some 50,000 clones, with 81% observed a single time. The sequencing here drew on peripheral blood mononuclear cells, taken before any cancer treatment. These receptors all come from a man between 35 and 75 years old with stage III lung adenocarcinoma. The conserved cysteine and the conserved F or W are not part of the CDR3 here. Fields, in order: CDR3 protein, D gene, J gene, V gene. D genes are given only for firm matches.

CDR3aa: ASSSTGGDRQAYEQY
d_gene: TRBD1
j_gene: TRBJ2-7
v_gene: TRBV28

CDR3aa: ASSPAGRETYEQY
d_gene: NA
j_gene: TRBJ2-7
v_gene: TRBV5-1

CDR3aa: ASSLEWTGGYYEQY
d_gene: TRBD1
j_gene: TRBJ2-7
v_gene: TRBV11-2

CDR3aa: ASSEGQGYLYEQY
d_gene: TRBD1
j_gene: TRBJ2-7
v_gene: TRBV6-1

CDR3aa: ASSLADFLSTYEQY
d_gene: NA
j_gene: TRBJ2-7
v_gene: TRBV7-2

CDR3aa: SVGGGYKNTQY
d_gene: NA
j_gene: TRBJ2-3
v_gene: TRBV29-1

CDR3aa: ASSQGTSGYQETQY
d_gene: TRBD2
j_gene: TRBJ2-5
v_gene: TRBV4-1

CDR3aa: ASSYPTGPYEQY
d_gene: TRBD1
j_gene: TRBJ2-7
v_gene: TRBV6-5

CDR3aa: ASSQDSSETQY
d_gene: NA
j_gene: TRBJ2-5
v_gene: TRBV6-5

CDR3aa: ASSQDPAGGTDTQY
d_gene: TRBD2
j_gene: TRBJ2-3
v_gene: TRBV4-1

CDR3aa: ASSLAGRGSYEQY
d_gene: TRBD2
j_gene: TRBJ2-7
v_gene: TRBV5-4

CDR3aa: ASRPMGSSGNTIY
d_gene: NA
j_gene: TRBJ1-3
v_gene: TRBV10-2

CDR3aa: ASSIIDGDREWETQY
d_gene: TRBD1
j_gene: TRBJ2-5
v_gene: TRBV19

CDR3aa: ASSPEDSYYEQY
d_gene: NA
j_gene: TRBJ2-7
v_gene: TRBV18

CDR3aa: ASSEPTGPGNTIY
d_gene: NA
j_gene: TRBJ1-3
v_gene: TRBV6-1

CDR3aa: ASSHGGLASEQY
d_gene: TRBD2
j_gene: TRBJ2-7
v_gene: TRBV10-1

CDR3aa: ASSPTGGWRSEAF
d_gene: TRBD1
j_gene: TRBJ1-1
v_gene: TRBV14

CDR3aa: ASSTGGGYT
d_gene: NA
j_gene: TRBJ1-2
v_gene: TRBV6-5

CDR3aa: ASTPGSQTGELF
d_gene: NA
j_gene: TRBJ2-2
v_gene: TRBV6-5

CDR3aa: ASSLSWGGDTEAF
d_gene: NA
j_gene: TRBJ1-1
v_gene: TRBV5-1

CDR3aa: ASSNGWQGEQF
d_gene: NA
j_gene: TRBJ2-1
v_gene: TRBV19

CDR3aa: ASSSATSAVEQF
d_gene: TRBD2
j_gene: TRBJ2-1
v_gene: TRBV11-2

CDR3aa: ASSEGTDTQY
d_gene: NA
j_gene: TRBJ2-3
v_gene: TRBV11-3

CDR3aa: ASSLDTTGMNTEAF
d_gene: TRBD1
j_gene: TRBJ1-1
v_gene: TRBV5-1

CDR3aa: ASSYSPPAGNTIY
d_gene: NA
j_gene: TRBJ1-3
v_gene: TRBV6-6

CDR3aa: ASRLTGFGSPLH
d_gene: NA
j_gene: TRBJ1-6
v_gene: TRBV6-5

CDR3aa: ASSMGRTYEQY
d_gene: NA
j_gene: TRBJ2-7
v_gene: TRBV19

CDR3aa: ASSVGGWDSPLH
d_gene: NA
j_gene: TRBJ1-6
v_gene: TRBV9

CDR3aa: ASSHDGVGELF
d_gene: NA
j_gene: TRBJ2-2
v_gene: TRBV4-2

CDR3aa: ASGGIDNEQF
d_gene: NA
j_gene: TRBJ2-1
v_gene: TRBV7-2

CDR3aa: ASSQRTGTSLYEQF
d_gene: TRBD2
j_gene: TRBJ2-1
v_gene: TRBV9

CDR3aa: ASSLGLGRTGVYEQY
d_gene: TRBD1
j_gene: TRBJ2-7
v_gene: TRBV5-1

CDR3aa: ASSGGAYNEQF
d_gene: NA
j_gene: TRBJ2-1
v_gene: TRBV10-1